This TCR beta chain was identified during a study of T cells in Graves' hyperthyroidism and ophthalmopathy. This clonotype has at least ten counts. Germline loops: CDR1 MDHEN, CDR2 SYDVKM. The ends were cut back, 3 bases at V and 4 bases at J, with 9 bases in the middle. The CDR3 runs to 13 residues. RNA transcripts provided the source from which TCR beta CDR3 regions were amplified. During a first-round RT-PCR of the TCR CDR3, the HTBI primer set was used. TCRdb reanalysed the multiplex PCR reads using MiXCR and keeps one entry per CDR3 protein. The sample includes approximately 570,000 distinct CDR3 sequences, 20% of them seen just once.

The specimen was blood. The clonotype comes from a man between 40 and 49 years old with Graves' ophthalmopathy. This chain uses TRBV28 with TRBJ1-1; a weak D match, TRBD1 (5 bases). In nucleotides, the CDR3 is TGTGCCAGCAGTTTGTTGGGGCTCACTGAAGCTTTCTTT. The encoded protein is CASSLLGLTEAFF.